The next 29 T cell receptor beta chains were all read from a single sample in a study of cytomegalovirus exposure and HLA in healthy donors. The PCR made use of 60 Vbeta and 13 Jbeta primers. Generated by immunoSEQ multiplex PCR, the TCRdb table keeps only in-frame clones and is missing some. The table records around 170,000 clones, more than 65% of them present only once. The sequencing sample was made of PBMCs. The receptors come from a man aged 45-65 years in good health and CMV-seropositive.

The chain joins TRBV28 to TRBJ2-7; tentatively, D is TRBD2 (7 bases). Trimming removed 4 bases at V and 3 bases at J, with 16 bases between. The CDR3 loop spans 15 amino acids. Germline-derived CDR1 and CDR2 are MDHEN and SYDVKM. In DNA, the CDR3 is TGTGCCAGCAGTTCCAGCGTAGGGGGGGACTACGAGCAGTACTTC. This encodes CASSSSVGGDYEQYF.

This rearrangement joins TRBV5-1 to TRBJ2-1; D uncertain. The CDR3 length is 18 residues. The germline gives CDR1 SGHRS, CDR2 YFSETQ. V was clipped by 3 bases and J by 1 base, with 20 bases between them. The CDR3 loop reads CASSSAVLATYSYNEQFF. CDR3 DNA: TGCGCCAGCAGCTCGGCCGTATTGGCGACTTATTCCTACAATGAGCAGTTCTTC.

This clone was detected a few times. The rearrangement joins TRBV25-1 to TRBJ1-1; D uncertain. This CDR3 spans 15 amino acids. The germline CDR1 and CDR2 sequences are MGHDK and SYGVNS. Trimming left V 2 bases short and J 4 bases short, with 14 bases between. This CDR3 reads CASSEGAGSGTEAFF. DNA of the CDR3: TGTGCCAGCAGTGAAGGAGCGGGCAGCGGCACTGAAGCTTTCTTT.

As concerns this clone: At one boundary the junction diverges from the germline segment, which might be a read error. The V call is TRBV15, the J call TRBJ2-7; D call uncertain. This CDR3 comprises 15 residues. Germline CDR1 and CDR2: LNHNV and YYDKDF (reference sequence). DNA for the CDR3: TGTGCCACCAGCAGAGGACCAGGTGACCTCTACGGGCAGTACTTC. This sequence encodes CATSRGPGDLYGQYF.

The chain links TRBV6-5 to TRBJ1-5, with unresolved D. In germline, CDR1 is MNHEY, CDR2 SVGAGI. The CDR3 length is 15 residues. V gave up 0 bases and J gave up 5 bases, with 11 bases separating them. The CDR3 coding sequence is TGTGCCAGCAGTTACTCGGGAGGTCCGGATCAGCCCCAGCATTTT. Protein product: CASSYSGGPDQPQHF.

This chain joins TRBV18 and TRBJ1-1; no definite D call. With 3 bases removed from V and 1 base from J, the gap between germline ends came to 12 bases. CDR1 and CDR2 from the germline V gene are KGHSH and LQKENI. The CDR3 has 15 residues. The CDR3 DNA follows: TGTGCCAGCTCACCCCGAGTAAAACCGAACACTGAAGCTTTCTTT. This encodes CASSPRVKPNTEAFF.

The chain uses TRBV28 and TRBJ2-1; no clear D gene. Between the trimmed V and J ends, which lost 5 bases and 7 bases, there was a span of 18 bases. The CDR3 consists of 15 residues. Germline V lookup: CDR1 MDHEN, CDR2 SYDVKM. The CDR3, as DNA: TGTGCCAGCAGTCCGTCCCCACCGGAGAGAAATGAGCAGTTCTTC. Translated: CASSPSPPERNEQFF.

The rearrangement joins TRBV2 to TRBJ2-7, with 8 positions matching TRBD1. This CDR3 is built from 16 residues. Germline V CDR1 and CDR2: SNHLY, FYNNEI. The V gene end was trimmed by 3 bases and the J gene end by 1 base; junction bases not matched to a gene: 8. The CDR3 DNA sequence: TGTGCCAGCAGTGATCCCCTAAGGACAGGGTCCTACGAGCAGTACTTC. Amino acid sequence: CASSDPLRTGSYEQYF. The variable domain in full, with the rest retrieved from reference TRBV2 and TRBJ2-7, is EPEVTQTPSHQVTQMGQEVILRCVPISNHLYFYWYRQILGQKVEFLVSFYNNEISEKSEIFDDQFSVERPDGSNFTLKIRSTKLEDSAMYFCASSDPLRTGSYEQYFGPGTRLTVT.

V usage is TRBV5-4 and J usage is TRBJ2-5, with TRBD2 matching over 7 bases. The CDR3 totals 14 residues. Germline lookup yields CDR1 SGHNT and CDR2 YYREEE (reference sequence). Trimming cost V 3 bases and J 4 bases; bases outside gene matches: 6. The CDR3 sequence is CASSSSAGSETQYF. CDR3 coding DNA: TGTGCCAGCAGCTCCTCAGCGGGATCAGAGACCCAGTACTTC.

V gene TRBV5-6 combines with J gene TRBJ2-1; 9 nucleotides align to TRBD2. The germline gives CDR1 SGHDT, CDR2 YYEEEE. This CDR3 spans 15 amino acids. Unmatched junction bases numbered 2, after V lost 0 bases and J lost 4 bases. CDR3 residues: CASSLALAGYNEQFF. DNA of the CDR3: TGTGCCAGCAGCTTGGCCCTAGCGGGATACAATGAGCAGTTCTTC.

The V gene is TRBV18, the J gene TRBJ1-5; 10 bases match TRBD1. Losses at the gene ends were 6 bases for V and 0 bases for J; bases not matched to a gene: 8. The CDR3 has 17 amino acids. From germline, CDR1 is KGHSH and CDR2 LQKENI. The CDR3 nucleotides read TGTGCCAGCTCCCCCGGGACAGGGGCCTATAGCAATCAGCCCCAGCATTTT. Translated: CASSPGTGAYSNQPQHF.

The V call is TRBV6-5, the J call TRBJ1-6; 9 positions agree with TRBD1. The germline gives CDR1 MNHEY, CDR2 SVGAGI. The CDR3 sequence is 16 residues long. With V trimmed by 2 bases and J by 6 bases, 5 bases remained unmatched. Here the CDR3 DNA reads TGTGCCAGCAGTTACGGGGGGGACAGGGTTAATTCACCCCTCCACTTT. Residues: CASSYGGDRVNSPLHF.

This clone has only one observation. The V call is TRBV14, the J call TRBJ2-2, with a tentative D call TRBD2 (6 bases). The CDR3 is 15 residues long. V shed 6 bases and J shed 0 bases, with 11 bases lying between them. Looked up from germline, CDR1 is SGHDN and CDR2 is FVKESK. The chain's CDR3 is CASSRLVPNTGELFF. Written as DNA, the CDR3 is TGTGCCAGCAGTCGACTAGTACCGAACACCGGGGAGCTGTTTTTT.

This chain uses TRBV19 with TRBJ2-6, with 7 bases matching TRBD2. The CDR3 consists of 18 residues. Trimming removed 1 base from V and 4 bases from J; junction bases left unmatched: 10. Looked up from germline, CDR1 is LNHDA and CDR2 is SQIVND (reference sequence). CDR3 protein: CASSIGGGGFDGANVLTF. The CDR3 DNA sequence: TGTGCCAGTAGTATAGGGGGGGGAGGATTCGACGGGGCCAACGTCCTGACTTTC.

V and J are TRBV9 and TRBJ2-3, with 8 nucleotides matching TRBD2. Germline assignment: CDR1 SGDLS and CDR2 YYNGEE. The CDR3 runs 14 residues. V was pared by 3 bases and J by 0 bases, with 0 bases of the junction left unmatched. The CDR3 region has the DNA TGTGCCAGCAGCGCTAGCGGGAGCACAGATACGCAGTATTTT. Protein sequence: CASSASGSTDTQYF. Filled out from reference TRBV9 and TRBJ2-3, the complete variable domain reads DSGVTQTPKHLITATGQRVTLRCSPRSGDLSVYWYQQSLDQGLQFLIQYYNGEERAKGNILERFSAQQFPDLHSELNLSSLELGDSALYFCASSASGSTDTQYFGPGTRLTVL.

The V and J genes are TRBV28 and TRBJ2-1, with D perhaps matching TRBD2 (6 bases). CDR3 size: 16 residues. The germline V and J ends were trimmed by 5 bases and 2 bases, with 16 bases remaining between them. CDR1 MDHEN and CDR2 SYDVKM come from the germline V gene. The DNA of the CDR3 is TGTGCCAGCAGTAGCCCCTCTAGCGAAACCTACAATGAGCAGTTCTTC. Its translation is CASSSPSSETYNEQFF.

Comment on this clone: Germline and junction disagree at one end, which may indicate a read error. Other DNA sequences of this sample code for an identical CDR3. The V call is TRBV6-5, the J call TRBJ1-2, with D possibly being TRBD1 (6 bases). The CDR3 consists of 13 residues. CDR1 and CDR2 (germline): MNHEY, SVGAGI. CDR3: CASSATGNYGYTF. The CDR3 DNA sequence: TGCGCCAGCAGCGCCACAGGGAACTATGGCTACACCTTC.

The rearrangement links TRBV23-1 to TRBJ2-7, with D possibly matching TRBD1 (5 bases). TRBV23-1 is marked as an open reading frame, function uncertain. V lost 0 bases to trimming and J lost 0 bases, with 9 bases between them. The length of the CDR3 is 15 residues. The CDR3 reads CASSQSQDNSYEQYF. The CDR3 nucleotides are TGCGCCAGCAGTCAATCCCAGGACAACTCCTACGAGCAGTACTTC.

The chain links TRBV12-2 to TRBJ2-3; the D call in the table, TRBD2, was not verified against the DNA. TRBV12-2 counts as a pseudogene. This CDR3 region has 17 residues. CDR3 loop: CASRLVAQRESRDTQYF. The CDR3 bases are TGTGCAAGTCGCTTAGTCGCTCAGCGGGAGTCCCGGGATACGCAGTATTTT.

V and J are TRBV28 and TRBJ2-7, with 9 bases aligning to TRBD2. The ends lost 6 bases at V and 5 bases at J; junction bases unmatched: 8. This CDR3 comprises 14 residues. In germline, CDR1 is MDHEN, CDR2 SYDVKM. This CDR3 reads CASRPGLAVHEQYF. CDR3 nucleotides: TGTGCCAGCAGACCGGGACTAGCCGTCCACGAGCAGTACTTC.

The CDR3 protein is CASSYSDRANYGYTF. CDR3 in DNA: TGTGCCAGCAGTTACTCGGACAGGGCTAACTATGGCTACACCTTC. The chain has TRBV6-6 and TRBJ1-2; TRBD1 agrees at 8 bases. V was clipped by 0 bases and J by 0 bases; unmatched bases: 0. CDR3 length equals 15 residues. Germline CDR1 and CDR2: MNHNY and SVGAGI (reference sequence).

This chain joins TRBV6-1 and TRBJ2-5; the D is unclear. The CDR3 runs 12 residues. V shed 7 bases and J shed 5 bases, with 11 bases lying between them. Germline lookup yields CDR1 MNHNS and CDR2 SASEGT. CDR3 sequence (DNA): TGTGCCAGCAAAGGAGCCTCGGAGACCCAGTACTTC. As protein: CASKGASETQYF.

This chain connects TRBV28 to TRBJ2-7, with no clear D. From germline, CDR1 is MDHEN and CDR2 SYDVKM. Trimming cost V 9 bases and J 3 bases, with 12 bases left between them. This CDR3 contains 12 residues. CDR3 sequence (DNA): TGTGCCAGTCACGACCGGAGCTACGAGCAGTACTTC. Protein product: CASHDRSYEQYF.

This CDR3 reads CASSVLRAATEAFF. CDR3 in DNA: TGTGCCAGCAGTGTCCTCAGGGCGGCCACTGAAGCTTTCTTT. The chain recombines TRBV6-1 with TRBJ1-1, with TRBD1 as a possible D gene (5 bases). There are 14 residues in the CDR3. Germline CDR1 is MNHNS and CDR2 is SASEGT. V gave up 4 bases and J gave up 4 bases, with 13 bases separating them.

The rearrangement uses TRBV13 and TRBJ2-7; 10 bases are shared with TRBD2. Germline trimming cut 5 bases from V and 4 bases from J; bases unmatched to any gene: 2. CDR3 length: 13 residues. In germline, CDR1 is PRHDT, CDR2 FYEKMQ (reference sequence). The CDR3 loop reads CASSPGLAYEQYF. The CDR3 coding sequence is TGTGCCAGCAGCCCGGGACTAGCGTACGAGCAGTACTTC.

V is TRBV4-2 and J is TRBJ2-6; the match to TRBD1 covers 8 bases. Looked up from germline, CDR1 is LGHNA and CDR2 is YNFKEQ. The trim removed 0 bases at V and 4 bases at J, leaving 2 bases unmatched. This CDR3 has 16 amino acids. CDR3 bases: TGTGCCAGCAGCCAAGAGGGGACAGGAGGGGCCAACGTCCTGACTTTC. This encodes CASSQEGTGGANVLTF.

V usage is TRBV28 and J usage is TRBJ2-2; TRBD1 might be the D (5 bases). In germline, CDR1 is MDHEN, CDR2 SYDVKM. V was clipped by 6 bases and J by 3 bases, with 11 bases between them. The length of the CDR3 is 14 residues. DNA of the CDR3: TGTGCCAGCAGCCTCCGACAGTACACCGGGGAGCTGTTTTTT. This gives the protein CASSLRQYTGELFF.

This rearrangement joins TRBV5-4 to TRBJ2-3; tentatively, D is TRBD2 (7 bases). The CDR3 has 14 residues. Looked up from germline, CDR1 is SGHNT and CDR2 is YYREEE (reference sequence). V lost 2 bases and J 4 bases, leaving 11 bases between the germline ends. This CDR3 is CASSFGGPSDTQYF. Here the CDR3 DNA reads TGTGCCAGCAGCTTCGGGGGGCCCTCAGATACGCAGTATTTT.

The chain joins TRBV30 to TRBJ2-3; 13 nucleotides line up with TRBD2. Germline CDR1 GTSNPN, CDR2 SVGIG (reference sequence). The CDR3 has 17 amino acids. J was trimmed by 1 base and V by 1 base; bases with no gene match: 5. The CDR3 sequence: CAWSGYGLAGGTDTQYF. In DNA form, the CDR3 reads TGTGCCTGGAGTGGGTACGGACTAGCGGGGGGCACAGATACGCAGTATTTT. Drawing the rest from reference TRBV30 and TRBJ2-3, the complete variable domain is SQTIHQWPATLVQPVGSPLSLECTVEGTSNPNLYWYRQAAGRGLQLLFYSVGIGQISSEVPQNLSASRPQDRQFILSSKKLLLSDSGFYLCAWSGYGLAGGTDTQYFGPGTRLTVL.